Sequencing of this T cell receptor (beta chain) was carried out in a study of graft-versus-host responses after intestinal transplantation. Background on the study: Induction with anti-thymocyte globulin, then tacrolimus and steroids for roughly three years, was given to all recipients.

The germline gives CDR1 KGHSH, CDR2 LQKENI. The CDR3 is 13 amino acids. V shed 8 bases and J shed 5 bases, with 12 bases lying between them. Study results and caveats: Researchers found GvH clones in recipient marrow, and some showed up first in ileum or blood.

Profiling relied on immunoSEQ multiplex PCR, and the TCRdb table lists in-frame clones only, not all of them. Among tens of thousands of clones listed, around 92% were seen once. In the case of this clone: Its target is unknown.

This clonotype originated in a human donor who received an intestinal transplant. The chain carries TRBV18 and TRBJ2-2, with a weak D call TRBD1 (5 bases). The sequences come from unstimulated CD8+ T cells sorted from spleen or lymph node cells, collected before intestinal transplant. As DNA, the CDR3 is TGTGCCAGCAGGGGCTGGTGGACCGGGGAGCTGTTTTTT. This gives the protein CASRGWWTGELFF.